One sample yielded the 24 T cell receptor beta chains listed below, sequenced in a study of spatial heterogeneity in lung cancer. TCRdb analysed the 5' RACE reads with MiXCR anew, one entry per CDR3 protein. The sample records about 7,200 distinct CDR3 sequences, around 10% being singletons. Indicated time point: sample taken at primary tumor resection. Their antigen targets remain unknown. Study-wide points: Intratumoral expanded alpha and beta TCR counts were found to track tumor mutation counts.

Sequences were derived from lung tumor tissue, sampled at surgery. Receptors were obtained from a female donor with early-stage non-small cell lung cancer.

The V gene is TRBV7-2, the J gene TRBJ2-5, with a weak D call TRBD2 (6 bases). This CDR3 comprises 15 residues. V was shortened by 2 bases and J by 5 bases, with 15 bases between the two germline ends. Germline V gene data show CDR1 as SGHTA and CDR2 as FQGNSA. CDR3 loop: CASSLIGTSGETQYF. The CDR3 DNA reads TGTGCCAGCAGCTTAATTGGGACTTCGGGGGAGACCCAGTACTTC.

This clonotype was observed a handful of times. CDR3 nucleotides: TGTGCCAGCAGCTTGAGCCCCGATAGCGAGCAGTTCTTC. Residues: CASSLSPDSEQFF. The chain uses TRBV7-2 and TRBJ2-1; D is ambiguous. Germline-derived CDR1 and CDR2 are SGHTA and FQGNSA. V was shortened by 3 bases and J by 10 bases, with 13 bases between the two germline ends. The CDR3 loop spans 13 amino acids.

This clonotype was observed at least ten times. Here the CDR3 DNA reads TGTGCCAGCAGCACCGGACAGAACTATGGCTACACCTTC. Translating gives CASSTGQNYGYTF. The rearrangement joins TRBV5-4 to TRBJ1-2; tentatively, D is TRBD1 (6 bases). The germline V gene has CDR1 SGHNT and CDR2 YYREEE (reference sequence). V was pared by 4 bases and J by 2 bases, with 9 bases between. The CDR3 is 13 residues long.

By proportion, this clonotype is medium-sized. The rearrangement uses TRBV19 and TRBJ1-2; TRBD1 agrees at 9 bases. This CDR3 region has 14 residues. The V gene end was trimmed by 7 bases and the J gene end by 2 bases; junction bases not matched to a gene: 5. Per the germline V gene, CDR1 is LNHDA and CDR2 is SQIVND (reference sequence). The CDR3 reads CASNPQGANYGYTF. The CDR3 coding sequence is TGTGCCAGTAACCCACAGGGGGCGAACTATGGCTACACCTTC.

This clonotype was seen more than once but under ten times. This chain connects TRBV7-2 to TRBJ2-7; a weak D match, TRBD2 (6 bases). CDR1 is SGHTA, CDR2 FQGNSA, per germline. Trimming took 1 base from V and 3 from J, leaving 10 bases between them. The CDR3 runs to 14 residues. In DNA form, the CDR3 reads TGTGCCAGCAGCTTAGTTAGCGGTGGCTACGAGCAGTACTTC. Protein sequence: CASSLVSGGYEQYF.

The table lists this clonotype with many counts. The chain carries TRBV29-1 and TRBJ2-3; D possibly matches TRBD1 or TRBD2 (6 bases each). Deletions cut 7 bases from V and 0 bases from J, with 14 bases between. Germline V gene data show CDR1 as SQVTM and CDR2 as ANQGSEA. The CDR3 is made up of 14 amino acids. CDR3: CSANGGTSTDTQYF. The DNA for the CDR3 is TGCAGCGCCAATGGGGGGACAAGCACAGATACGCAGTATTTT.

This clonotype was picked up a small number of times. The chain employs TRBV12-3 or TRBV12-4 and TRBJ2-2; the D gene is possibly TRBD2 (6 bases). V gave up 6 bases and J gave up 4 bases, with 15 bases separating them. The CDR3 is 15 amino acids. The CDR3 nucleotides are TGTGCCAGCAGCCGGGGACTGCTGGGCACCGGGGAGCTGTTTTTT. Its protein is CASSRGLLGTGELFF.

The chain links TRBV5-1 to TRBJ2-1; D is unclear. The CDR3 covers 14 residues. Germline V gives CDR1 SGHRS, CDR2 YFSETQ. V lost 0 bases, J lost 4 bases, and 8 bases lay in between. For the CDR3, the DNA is TGCGCCAGCAGCTTGGAAACACTATACAATGAGCAGTTCTTC. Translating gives CASSLETLYNEQFF.

The chain's CDR3 is CASNGGSQETQYF. In DNA form, the CDR3 reads TGTGCCAGCAATGGAGGGTCCCAAGAGACCCAGTACTTC. The chain couples TRBV28 to TRBJ2-5, with TRBD2 as a possible D gene (6 bases). The CDR3 is 13 residues long. Trimming removed 7 bases at V and 1 base at J, with 10 bases between. Germline CDR1 and CDR2: MDHEN and SYDVKM.

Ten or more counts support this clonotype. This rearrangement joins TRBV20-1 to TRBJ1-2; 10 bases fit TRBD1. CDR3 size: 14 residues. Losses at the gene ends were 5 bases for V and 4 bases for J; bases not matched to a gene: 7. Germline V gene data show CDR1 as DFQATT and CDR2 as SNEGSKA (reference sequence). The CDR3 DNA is TGCAGTGCTCGTGACAGGGGGCAGAGCTATGGCTACACCTTC. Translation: CSARDRGQSYGYTF.

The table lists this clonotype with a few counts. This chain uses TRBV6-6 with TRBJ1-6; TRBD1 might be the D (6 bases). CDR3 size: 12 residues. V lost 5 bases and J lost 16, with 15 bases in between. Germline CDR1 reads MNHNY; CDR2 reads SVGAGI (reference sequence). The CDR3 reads CASSGPTGGLHF. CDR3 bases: TGTGCCAGCAGTGGCCCGACAGGTGGACTCCACTTT.

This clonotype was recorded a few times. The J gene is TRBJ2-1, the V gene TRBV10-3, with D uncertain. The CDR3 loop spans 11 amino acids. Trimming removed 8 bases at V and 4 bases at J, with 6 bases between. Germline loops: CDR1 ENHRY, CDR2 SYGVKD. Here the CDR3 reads CAISAYNEQFF. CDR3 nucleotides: TGTGCCATCTCCGCGTACAATGAGCAGTTCTTC.

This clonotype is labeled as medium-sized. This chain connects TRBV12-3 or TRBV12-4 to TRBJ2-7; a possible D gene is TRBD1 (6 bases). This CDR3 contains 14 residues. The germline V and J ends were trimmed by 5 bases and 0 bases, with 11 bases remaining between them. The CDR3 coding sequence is TGTGCCAGCAGTCACACGGGACACTCCTACGAGCAGTACTTC. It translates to CASSHTGHSYEQYF.

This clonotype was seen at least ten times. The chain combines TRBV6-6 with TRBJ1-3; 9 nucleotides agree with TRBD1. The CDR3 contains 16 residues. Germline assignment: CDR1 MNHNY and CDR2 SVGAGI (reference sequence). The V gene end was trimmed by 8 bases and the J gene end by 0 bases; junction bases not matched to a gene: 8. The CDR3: CASRRGQGSSGNTIYF. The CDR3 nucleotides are TGTGCCAGCCGGCGCGGACAGGGGAGCTCTGGAAACACCATATATTTT.

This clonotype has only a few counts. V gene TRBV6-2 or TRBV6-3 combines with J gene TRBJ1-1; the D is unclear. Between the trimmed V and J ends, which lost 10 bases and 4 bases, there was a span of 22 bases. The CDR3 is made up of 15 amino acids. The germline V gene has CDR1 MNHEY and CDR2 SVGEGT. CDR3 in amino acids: CATGRSSVRGTEAFF. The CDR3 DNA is TGTGCCACCGGTCGGAGCTCTGTTCGAGGCACTGAAGCTTTCTTT.

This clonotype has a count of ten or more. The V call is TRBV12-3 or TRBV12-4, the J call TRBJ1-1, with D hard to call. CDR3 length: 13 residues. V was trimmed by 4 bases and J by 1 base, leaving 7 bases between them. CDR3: CASSSGPNTEAFF. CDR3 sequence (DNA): TGTGCCAGCAGTTCCGGGCCGAACACTGAAGCTTTCTTT.

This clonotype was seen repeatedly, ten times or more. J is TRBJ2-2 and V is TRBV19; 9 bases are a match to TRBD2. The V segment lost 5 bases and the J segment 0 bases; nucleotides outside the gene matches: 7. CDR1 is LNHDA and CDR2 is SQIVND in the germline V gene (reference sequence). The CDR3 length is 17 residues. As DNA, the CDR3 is TGTGCCAGTAGTGTGCTAGCGGGGAACGCGAACACCGGGGAGCTGTTTTTT. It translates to CASSVLAGNANTGELFF.

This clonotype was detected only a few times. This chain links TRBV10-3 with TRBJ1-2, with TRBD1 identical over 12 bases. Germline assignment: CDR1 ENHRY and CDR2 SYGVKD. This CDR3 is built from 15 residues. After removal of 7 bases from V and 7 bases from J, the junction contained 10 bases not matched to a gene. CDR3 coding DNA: TGTGCCATCATGTCTGCGGGACAGGGGGCGGTTGGCTACACCTTC. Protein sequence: CAIMSAGQGAVGYTF.

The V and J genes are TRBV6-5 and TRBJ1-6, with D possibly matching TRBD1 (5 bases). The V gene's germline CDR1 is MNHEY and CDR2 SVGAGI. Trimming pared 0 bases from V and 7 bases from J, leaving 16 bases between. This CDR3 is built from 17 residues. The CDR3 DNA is TGTGCCAGCAGTTACTCCGGACGGGGCCGGGTGAATTCACCCCTCCACTTT. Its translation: CASSYSGRGRVNSPLHF.

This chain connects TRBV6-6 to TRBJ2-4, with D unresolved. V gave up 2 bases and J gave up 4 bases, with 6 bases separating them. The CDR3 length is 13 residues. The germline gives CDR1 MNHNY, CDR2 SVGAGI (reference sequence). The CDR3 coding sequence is TGTGCCAGCAGTTACAATTCAAAAAACATTCAGTACTTC. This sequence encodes CASSYNSKNIQYF.

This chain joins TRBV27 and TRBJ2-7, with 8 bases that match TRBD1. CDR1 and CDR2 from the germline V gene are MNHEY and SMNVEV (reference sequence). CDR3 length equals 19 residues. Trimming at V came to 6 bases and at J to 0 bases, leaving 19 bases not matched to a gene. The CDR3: CASSSKVVKTGALSYEQYF. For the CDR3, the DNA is TGTGCCAGCAGCAGTAAGGTTGTCAAGACAGGGGCCCTCTCCTACGAGCAGTACTTC.

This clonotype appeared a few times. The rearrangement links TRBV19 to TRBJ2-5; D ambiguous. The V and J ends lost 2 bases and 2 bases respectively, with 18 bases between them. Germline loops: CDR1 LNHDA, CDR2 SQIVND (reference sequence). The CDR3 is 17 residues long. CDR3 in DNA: TGTGCCAGTAGTATATCGTTGGGTGTAAAGGTACAAGAGACCCAGTACTTC. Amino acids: CASSISLGVKVQETQYF.

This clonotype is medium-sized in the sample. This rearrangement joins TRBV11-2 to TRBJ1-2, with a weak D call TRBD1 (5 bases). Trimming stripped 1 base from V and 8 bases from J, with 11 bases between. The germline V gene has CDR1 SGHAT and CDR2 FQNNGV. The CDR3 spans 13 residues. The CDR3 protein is CASSLGGARGYTF. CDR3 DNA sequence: TGTGCCAGCAGCTTAGGCGGGGCGCGAGGCTACACCTTC.

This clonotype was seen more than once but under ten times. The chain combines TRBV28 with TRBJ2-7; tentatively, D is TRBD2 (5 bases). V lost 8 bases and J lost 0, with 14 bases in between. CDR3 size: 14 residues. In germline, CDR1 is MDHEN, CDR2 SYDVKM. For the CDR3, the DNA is TGTGCCAGCGGTGAGACGGGGAGCTCCTACGAGCAGTACTTC. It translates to CASGETGSSYEQYF.